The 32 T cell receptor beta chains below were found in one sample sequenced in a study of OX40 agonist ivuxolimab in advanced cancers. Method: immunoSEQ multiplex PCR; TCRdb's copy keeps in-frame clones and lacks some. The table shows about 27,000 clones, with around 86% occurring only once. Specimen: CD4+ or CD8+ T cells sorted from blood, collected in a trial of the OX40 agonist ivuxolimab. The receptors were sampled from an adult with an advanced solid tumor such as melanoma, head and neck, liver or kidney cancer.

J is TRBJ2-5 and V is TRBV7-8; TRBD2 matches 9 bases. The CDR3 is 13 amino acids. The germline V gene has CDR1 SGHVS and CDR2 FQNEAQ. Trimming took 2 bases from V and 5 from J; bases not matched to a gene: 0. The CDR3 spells CASSLSGGETQYF. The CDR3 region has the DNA TGTGCCAGCAGCTTAAGCGGGGGGGAGACCCAGTACTTC.

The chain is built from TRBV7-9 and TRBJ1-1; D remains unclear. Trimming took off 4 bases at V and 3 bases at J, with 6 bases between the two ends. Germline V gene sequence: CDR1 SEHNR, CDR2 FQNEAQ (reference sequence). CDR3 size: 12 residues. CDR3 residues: CASSSSYTEAFF. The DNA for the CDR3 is TGTGCCAGCAGCTCCTCTTACACTGAAGCTTTCTTT.

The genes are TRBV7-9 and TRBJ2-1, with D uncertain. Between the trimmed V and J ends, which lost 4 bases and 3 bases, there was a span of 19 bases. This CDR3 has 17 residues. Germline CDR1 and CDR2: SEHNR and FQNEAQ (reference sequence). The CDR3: CASSSRPITPHYNEQFF. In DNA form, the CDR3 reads TGTGCCAGCAGCTCCCGTCCCATAACTCCACACTACAATGAGCAGTTCTTC. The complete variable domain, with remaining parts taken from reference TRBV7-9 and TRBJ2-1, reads DTGVSQNPRHKITKRGQNVTFRCDPISEHNRLYWYRQTLGQGPEFLTYFQNEAQLEKSRLLSDRFSAERPKGSFSTLEIQRTEQGDSAMYLCASSSRPITPHYNEQFFGPGTRLTVL.

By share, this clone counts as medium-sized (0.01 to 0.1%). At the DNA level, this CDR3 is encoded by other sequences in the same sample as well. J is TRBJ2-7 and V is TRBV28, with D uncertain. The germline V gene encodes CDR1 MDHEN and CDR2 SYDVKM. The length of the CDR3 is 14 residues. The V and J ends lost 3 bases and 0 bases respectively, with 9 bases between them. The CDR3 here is CASSLFGSSYEQYF. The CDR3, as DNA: TGTGCCAGCAGTTTGTTCGGCAGCTCCTACGAGCAGTACTTC. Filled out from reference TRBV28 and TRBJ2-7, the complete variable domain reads DVKVTQSSRYLVKRTGEKVFLECVQDMDHENMFWYRQDPGLGLRLIYFSYDVKMKEKGDIPEGYSVSREKKERFSLILESASTNQTSMYLCASSLFGSSYEQYFGPGTRLTVT.

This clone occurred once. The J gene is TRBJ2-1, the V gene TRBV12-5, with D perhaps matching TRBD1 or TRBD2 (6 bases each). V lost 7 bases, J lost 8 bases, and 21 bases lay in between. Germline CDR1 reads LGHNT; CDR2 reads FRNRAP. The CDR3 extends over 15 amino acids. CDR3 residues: CASAHKGGRFYEQFF. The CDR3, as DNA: TGTGCTAGTGCTCACAAGGGGGGAAGGTTCTATGAGCAGTTCTTC.

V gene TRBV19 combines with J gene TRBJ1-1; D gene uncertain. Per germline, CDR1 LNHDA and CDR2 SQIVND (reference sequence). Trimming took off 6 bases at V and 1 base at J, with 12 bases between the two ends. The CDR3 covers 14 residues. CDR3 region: CASRDRWGNTEAFF. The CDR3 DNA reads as TGTGCCAGTAGGGACCGATGGGGGAACACTGAAGCTTTCTTT.

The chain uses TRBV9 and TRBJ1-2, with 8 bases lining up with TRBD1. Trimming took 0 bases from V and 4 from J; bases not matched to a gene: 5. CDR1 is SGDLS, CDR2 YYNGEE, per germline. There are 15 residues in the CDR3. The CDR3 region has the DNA TGTGCCAGCAGCGTAGCAGGGGGCGCGGGCTATGGCTACACCTTC. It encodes CASSVAGGAGYGYTF.

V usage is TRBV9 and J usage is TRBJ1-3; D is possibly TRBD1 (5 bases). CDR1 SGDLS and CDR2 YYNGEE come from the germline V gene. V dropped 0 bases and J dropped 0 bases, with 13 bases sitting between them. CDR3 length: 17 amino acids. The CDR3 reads CASSVATDRDSGNTIYF. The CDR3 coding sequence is TGTGCCAGCAGCGTAGCGACAGATAGGGACTCTGGAAACACCATATATTTT.

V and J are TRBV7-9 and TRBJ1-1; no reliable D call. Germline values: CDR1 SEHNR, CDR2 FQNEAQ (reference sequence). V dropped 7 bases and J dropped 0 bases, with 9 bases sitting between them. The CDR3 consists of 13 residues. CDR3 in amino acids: CASKEGVNTEAFF. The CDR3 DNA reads TGTGCCAGCAAGGAGGGTGTGAACACTGAAGCTTTCTTT.

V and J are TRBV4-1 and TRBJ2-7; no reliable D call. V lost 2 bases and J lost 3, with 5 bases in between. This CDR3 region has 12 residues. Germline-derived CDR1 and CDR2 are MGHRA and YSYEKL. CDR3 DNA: TGCGCCAGCAGCCAAACTGGCTACGAGCAGTACTTC. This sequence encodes CASSQTGYEQYF.

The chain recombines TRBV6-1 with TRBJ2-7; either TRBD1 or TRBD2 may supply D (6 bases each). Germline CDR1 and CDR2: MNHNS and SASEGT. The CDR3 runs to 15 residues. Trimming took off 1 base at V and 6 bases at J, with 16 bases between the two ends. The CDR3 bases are TGTGCCAGCAGTGAAGGGAGGGGGTTTGATTTCGAGCAGTACTTC. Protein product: CASSEGRGFDFEQYF.

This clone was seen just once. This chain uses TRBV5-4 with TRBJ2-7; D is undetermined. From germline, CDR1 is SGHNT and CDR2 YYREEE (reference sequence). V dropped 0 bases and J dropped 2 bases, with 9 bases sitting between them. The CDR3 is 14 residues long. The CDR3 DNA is TGTGCCAGCAGCTTGGGGGTTGGAGCCTACGAGCAGTACTTC. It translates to CASSLGVGAYEQYF.

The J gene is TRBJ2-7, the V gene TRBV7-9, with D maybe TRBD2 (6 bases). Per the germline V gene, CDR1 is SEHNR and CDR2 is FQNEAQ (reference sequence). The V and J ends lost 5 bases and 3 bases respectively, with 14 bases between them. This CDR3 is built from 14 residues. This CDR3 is CASSPPGVVYEQYF. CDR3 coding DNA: TGTGCCAGCAGCCCCCCGGGGGTAGTCTACGAGCAGTACTTC.

The CDR3 DNA follows: TGTGCCAGCAGCGTGGGGGACAGTGGAAACACCATATATTTT. It translates to CASSVGDSGNTIYF. V usage is TRBV9 and J usage is TRBJ1-3, with 7 bases matching TRBD1. This CDR3 is built from 14 residues. CDR1 is SGDLS and CDR2 is YYNGEE in the germline V gene. Trimming cost V 2 bases and J 3 bases; bases outside gene matches: 2. Drawing the rest from reference TRBV9 and TRBJ1-3, the complete variable domain is DSGVTQTPKHLITATGQRVTLRCSPRSGDLSVYWYQQSLDQGLQFLIQYYNGEERAKGNILERFSAQQFPDLHSELNLSSLELGDSALYFCASSVGDSGNTIYFGEGSWLTVV.

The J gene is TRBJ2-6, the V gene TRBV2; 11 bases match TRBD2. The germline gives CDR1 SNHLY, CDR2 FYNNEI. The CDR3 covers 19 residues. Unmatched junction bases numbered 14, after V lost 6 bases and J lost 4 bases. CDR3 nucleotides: TGTGCCAGCAGGGAACTAGCGGGAGAAGCAGGTTGGGGGGCCAACGTCCTGACTTTC. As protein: CASRELAGEAGWGANVLTF.

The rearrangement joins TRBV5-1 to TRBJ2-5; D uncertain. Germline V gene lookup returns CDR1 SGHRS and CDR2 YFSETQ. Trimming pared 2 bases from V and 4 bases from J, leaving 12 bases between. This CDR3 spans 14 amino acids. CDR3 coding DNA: TGCGCCAGCAGCTTTTTAGCCCCTCGAGAGACCCAGTACTTC. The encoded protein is CASSFLAPRETQYF.

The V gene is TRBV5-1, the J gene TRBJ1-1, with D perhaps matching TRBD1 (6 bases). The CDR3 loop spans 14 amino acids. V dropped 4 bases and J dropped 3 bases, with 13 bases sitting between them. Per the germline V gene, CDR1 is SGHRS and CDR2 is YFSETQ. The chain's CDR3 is CASSPQGWDTEAFF. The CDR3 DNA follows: TGCGCCAGCAGCCCCCAGGGGTGGGACACTGAAGCTTTCTTT. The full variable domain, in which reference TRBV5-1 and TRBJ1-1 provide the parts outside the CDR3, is KAGVTQTPRYLIKTRGQQVTLSCSPISGHRSVSWYQQTPGQGLQFLFEYFSETQRNKGNFPGRFSGRQFSNSRSEMNVSTLELGDSALYLCASSPQGWDTEAFFGQGTRLTVV.

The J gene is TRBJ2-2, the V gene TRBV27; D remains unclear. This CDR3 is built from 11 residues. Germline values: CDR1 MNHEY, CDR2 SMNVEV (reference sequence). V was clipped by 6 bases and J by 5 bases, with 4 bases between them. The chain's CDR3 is CASRGTGELFF. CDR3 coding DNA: TGTGCCAGCAGAGGGACCGGGGAGCTGTTTTTT.

The CDR3 here is CASSLDFGGAKNIQYF. The DNA of the CDR3 is TGTGCCAGCAGCTTAGACTTCGGGGGGGCCAAAAACATTCAGTACTTC. The chain joins TRBV11-2 to TRBJ2-4; the match to TRBD2 covers 7 bases. Germline V gene data show CDR1 as SGHAT and CDR2 as FQNNGV. Unmatched junction bases numbered 3, after V lost 0 bases and J lost 1 base. This CDR3 is 16 amino acids long.

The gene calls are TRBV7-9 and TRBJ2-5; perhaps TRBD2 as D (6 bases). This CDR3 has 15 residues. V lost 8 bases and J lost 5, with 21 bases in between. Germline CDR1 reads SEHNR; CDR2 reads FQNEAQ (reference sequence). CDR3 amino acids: CASAGWATIGETQYF. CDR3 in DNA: TGTGCCAGCGCGGGGTGGGCGACTATCGGGGAGACCCAGTACTTC.

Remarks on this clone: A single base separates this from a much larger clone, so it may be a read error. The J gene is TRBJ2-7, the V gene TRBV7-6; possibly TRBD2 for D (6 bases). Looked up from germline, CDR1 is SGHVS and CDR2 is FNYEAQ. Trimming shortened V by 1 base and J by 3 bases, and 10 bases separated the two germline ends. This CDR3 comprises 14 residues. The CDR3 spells CASSLEEGFYEQYF. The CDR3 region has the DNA TGTGCCAGCAGCTTAGAGGAGGGTTTCTACGAGCAGTACTTC.

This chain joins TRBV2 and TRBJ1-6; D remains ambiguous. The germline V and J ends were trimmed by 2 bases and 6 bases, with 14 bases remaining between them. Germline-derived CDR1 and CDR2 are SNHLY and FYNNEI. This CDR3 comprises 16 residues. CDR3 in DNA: TGTGCCAGCAGTGAATACCGGCCAGCAATTAATTCACCCCTCCACTTT. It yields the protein CASSEYRPAINSPLHF.

CDR3: CASSQIQGREQYF. Written as DNA, the CDR3 is TGTGCCAGCAGCCAAATACAGGGGAGAGAGCAGTACTTC. The V and J genes are TRBV14 and TRBJ2-7; 7 bases are a match to TRBD1. Trimming removed 2 bases from V and 7 bases from J; junction bases left unmatched: 5. CDR1 and CDR2 from the germline V gene are SGHDN and FVKESK. The CDR3 totals 13 residues.

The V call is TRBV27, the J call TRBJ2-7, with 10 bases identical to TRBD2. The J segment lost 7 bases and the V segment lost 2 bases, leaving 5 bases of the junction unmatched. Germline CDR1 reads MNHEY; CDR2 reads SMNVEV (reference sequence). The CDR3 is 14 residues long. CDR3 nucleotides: TGTGCCAGCAGTTTACTAGCGGGAGTGGAAGAGCAGTACTTC. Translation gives CASSLLAGVEEQYF.

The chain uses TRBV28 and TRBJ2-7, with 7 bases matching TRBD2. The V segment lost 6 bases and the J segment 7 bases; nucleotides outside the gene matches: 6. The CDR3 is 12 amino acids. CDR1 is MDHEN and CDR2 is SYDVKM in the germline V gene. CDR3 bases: TGTGCCAGCAGCATCTGGGGGGGTGAGCAGTACTTC. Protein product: CASSIWGGEQYF.

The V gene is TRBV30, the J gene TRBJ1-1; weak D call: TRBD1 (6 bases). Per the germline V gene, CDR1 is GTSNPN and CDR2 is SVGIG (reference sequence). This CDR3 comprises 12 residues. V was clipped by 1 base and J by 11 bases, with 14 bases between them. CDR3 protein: CAWSDGRGWAFF. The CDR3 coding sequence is TGTGCCTGGAGTGACGGCAGGGGCTGGGCTTTCTTT.

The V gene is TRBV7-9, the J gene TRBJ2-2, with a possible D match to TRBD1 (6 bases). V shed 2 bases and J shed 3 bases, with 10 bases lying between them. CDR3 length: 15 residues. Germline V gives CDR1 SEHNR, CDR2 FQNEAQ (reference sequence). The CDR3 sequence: CASSLNRVDTGELFF. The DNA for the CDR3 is TGTGCCAGCAGCTTAAACAGGGTTGACACCGGGGAGCTGTTTTTT.

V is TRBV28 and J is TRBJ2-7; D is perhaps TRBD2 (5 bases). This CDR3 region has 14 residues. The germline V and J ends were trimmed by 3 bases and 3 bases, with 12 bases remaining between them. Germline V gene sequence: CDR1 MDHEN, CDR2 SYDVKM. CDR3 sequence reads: CASSLGGADYEQYF. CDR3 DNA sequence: TGTGCCAGCAGTTTGGGCGGAGCGGACTACGAGCAGTACTTC.

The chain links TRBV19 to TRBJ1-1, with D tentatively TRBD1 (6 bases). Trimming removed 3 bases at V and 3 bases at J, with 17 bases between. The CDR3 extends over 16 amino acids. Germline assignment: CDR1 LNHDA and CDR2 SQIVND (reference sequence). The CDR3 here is CASSITGPLGDTEAFF. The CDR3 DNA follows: TGTGCCAGTAGTATTACAGGGCCTCTAGGGGACACTGAAGCTTTCTTT.

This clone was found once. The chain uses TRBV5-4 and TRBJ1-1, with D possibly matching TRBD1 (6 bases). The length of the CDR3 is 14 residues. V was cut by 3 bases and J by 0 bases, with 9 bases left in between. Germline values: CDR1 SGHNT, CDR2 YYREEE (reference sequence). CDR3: CASSSDRMNTEAFF. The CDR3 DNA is TGTGCCAGCAGCTCGGACAGAATGAACACTGAAGCTTTCTTT.

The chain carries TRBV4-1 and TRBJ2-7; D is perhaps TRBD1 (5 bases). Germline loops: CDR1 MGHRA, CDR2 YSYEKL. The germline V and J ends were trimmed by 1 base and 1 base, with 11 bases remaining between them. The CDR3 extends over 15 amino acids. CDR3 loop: CASSQGAQASYEQYF. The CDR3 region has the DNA TGCGCCAGCAGCCAAGGGGCACAGGCTTCCTACGAGCAGTACTTC.

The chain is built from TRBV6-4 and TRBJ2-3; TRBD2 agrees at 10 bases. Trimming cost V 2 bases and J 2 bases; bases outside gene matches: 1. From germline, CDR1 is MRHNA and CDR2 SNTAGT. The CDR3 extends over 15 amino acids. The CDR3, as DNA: TGTGCCAGCAGTGACAGCGGGGGGGCCACAGATACGCAGTATTTT. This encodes CASSDSGGATDTQYF.